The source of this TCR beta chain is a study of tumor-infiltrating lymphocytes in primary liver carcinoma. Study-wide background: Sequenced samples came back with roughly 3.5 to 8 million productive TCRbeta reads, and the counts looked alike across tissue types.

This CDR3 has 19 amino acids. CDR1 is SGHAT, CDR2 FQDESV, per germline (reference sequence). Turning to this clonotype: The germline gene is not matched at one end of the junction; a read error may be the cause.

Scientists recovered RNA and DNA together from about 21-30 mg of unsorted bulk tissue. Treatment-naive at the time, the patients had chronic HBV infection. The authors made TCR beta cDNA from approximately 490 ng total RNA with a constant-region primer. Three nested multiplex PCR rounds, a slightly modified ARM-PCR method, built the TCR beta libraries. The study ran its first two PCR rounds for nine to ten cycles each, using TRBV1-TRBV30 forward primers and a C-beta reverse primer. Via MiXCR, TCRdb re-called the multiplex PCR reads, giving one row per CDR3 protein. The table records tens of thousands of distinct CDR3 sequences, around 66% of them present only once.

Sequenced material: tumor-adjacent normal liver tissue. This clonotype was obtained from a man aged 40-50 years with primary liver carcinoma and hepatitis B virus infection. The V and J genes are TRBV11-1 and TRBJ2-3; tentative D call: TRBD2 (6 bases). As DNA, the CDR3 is TGTGACAGCAGCTCTGCGGGAAGCTATGTTGGAGCCCGCACAGATACGCAGTATTTT. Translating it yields CDSSSAGSYVGARTDTQYF.